The 26 T cell receptor beta chains given below trace back to one sample, sequenced in a study of blood T cell repertoires in COVID-19. Some clones are missing from TCRdb's copy, which holds only in-frame ones; the method was immunoSEQ multiplex PCR. The table shows about 430,000 clones, with approximately 90% occurring only once. The sequenced material came from PBMCs or T cells enriched from blood (not recorded which). The receptors shown here come from a young woman who had been exposed to COVID-19.

The chain combines TRBV10-1 with TRBJ1-6; D is unresolved. Trimming stripped 3 bases from V and 7 bases from J, with 7 bases between. Germline V gives CDR1 WNHNN, CDR2 SYGVQD (reference sequence). CDR3 size: 13 residues. CDR3 coding DNA: TGCGCCAGCAGTGATCAGCGGAATTCACCCCTCCACTTT. As protein: CASSDQRNSPLHF.

V is TRBV7-8 and J is TRBJ1-4; the D is unclear. The CDR3 extends over 14 amino acids. V was cut by 2 bases and J by 2 bases, with 6 bases left in between. Germline CDR1 reads SGHVS; CDR2 reads FQNEAQ. DNA for the CDR3: TGTGCCAGCAGCTTAACCGGGACTAATGAAAAACTGTTTTTT. Its protein product is CASSLTGTNEKLFF.

The chain recombines TRBV27 with TRBJ1-4; D ambiguous. Per the germline V gene, CDR1 is MNHEY and CDR2 is SMNVEV (reference sequence). V was clipped by 6 bases and J by 1 base, with 12 bases between them. CDR3 length equals 15 residues. CDR3 sequence (DNA): TGTGCCAGCAGCAGGAGGTTCTTAACTAATGAAAAACTGTTTTTT. Translated: CASSRRFLTNEKLFF.

The rearrangement joins TRBV4-1 to TRBJ2-7; 7 bases line up with TRBD2. V trimming: 3 bases; J trimming: 0 bases; junction bases outside the gene matches: 14. The CDR3 has 18 amino acids. Germline-derived CDR1 and CDR2 are MGHRA and YSYEKL. This CDR3 reads CASSQYPRLAESSYEQYF. The CDR3 DNA follows: TGCGCCAGCAGCCAGTACCCGAGACTAGCCGAGAGCTCCTACGAGCAGTACTTC.

This chain joins TRBV11-2 and TRBJ1-2, with 7 positions matching TRBD1. This CDR3 has 19 residues. V lost 1 base and J lost 4; bases outside the gene matches: 18. CDR1 and CDR2 from the germline V gene are SGHAT and FQNNGV. The CDR3 loop reads CASSLGAGPGTVASYGYTF. CDR3 DNA: TGTGCCAGCAGCTTAGGAGCGGGCCCCGGGACAGTCGCTTCCTATGGCTACACCTTC. Using reference TRBV11-2 and TRBJ1-2 for the parts outside the CDR3, the full variable domain is EAGVAQSPRYKIIEKRQSVAFWCNPISGHATLYWYQQILGQGPKLLIQFQNNGVVDDSQLPKDRFSAERLKGVDSTLKIQPAKLEDSAVYLCASSLGAGPGTVASYGYTFGSGTRLTVV.

The V call is TRBV28, the J call TRBJ1-4; D is perhaps TRBD1 (6 bases). The ends were cut back, 6 bases at V and 4 bases at J, with 15 bases in the middle. The CDR3 is 15 amino acids. The germline gives CDR1 MDHEN, CDR2 SYDVKM. The CDR3 region has the DNA TGTGCCAGCAGGGGACATATAGGGGATAATGAAAAACTGTTTTTT. This sequence encodes CASRGHIGDNEKLFF. Supplemented by reference TRBV28 and TRBJ1-4, the full variable domain reads DVKVTQSSRYLVKRTGEKVFLECVQDMDHENMFWYRQDPGLGLRLIYFSYDVKMKEKGDIPEGYSVSREKKERFSLILESASTNQTSMYLCASRGHIGDNEKLFFGSGTQLSVL.

The V call is TRBV7-2, the J call TRBJ1-5; 8 bases map to TRBD1. CDR3 size: 16 residues. J lost 1 base, V lost 3 bases, and 5 bases had no gene match. Germline loops: CDR1 SGHTA, CDR2 FQGNSA. CDR3 nucleotides: TGTGCCAGCAGCTTGGGCGGACAGGGCAGCAATCAGCCCCAGCATTTT. This translates into CASSLGGQGSNQPQHF.

This chain joins TRBV28 and TRBJ2-3, with 8 nucleotides matching TRBD1. V lost 4 bases, J lost 1 base, and 4 bases stayed unmatched. The CDR3 totals 15 residues. CDR1 is MDHEN, CDR2 SYDVKM, per germline. DNA for the CDR3: TGTGCCAGCAGTTCATGGACAGGGCGCACAGATACGCAGTATTTT. Its translation: CASSSWTGRTDTQYF. The variable domain in full, with the rest retrieved from reference TRBV28 and TRBJ2-3, is DVKVTQSSRYLVKRTGEKVFLECVQDMDHENMFWYRQDPGLGLRLIYFSYDVKMKEKGDIPEGYSVSREKKERFSLILESASTNQTSMYLCASSSWTGRTDTQYFGPGTRLTVL.

The chain employs TRBV29-1 and TRBJ2-3; 8 bases agree with TRBD2. Germline CDR1 is SQVTM and CDR2 is ANQGSEA. There are 14 residues in the CDR3. After removal of 6 bases from V and 3 bases from J, the junction contained 8 bases not matched to a gene. DNA of the CDR3: TGCAGCGTCGGGGGGGGCCGAAGGACAGATACGCAGTATTTT. Amino acid sequence: CSVGGGRRTDTQYF.

The chain combines TRBV25-1 with TRBJ2-3, with D possibly TRBD1 on 5 matching bases. The ends were cut back, 8 bases at V and 2 bases at J, with 17 bases in the middle. Germline V gene lookup returns CDR1 MGHDK and CDR2 SYGVNS. The CDR3 has 15 amino acids. The CDR3 coding sequence is TGTGCCAGCCCCCTACAGGCTTCCCTCACAGATACGCAGTATTTT. Encoded protein: CASPLQASLTDTQYF.

This chain uses TRBV25-1 with TRBJ1-4; possible D gene TRBD1, 5 bases. The germline gives CDR1 MGHDK, CDR2 SYGVNS. There are 14 residues in the CDR3. The V end lost 3 bases, the J end lost 8 bases, and 13 bases lay between the germline ends. The CDR3 here is CASSDLQGGEKLFF. The DNA of the CDR3 is TGTGCCAGCAGTGACTTGCAGGGAGGGGAAAAACTGTTTTTT.

The chain recombines TRBV7-8 with TRBJ1-6; D ambiguous. Per the germline V gene, CDR1 is SGHVS and CDR2 is FQNEAQ. V lost 5 bases and J 7 bases, leaving 6 bases between the germline ends. The length of the CDR3 is 12 residues. The CDR3 DNA follows: TGTGCCAGCAGCCTCTACAATTCACCCCTCCACTTT. It translates to CASSLYNSPLHF.

The chain carries TRBV7-9 and TRBJ2-5; D possibly corresponds to TRBD2 (5 bases). CDR3 size: 15 residues. Trimming stripped 1 base from V and 0 bases from J, with 9 bases between. CDR1 is SEHNR, CDR2 FQNEAQ, per germline (reference sequence). The CDR3 here is CASSLGREYQETQYF. The CDR3 DNA is TGTGCCAGCAGCTTAGGTAGGGAGTACCAAGAGACCCAGTACTTC.

J is TRBJ2-3 and V is TRBV6-2 or TRBV6-3; 10 bases fit TRBD1. This CDR3 has 15 residues. V was pared by 2 bases and J by 3 bases, with 2 bases of the junction left unmatched. Germline V lookup: CDR1 MNHEY, CDR2 SVGEGT. CDR3: CASSYGTGETDTQYF. The CDR3 coding sequence is TGTGCCAGCAGTTACGGGACAGGGGAGACAGATACGCAGTATTTT.

This chain connects TRBV10-2 to TRBJ2-7; TRBD2 aligns across 7 bases. The CDR3 totals 14 residues. V lost 1 base, J lost 4 bases, and 4 bases stayed unmatched. Germline V gene lookup returns CDR1 WSHSY and CDR2 SAAADI. CDR3 protein: CASSEFAGAYEQYF. Here the CDR3 DNA reads TGCGCCAGCAGTGAGTTCGCGGGAGCTTACGAGCAGTACTTC.

In its sample, this clone was seen a few times. The chain uses TRBV10-2 and TRBJ2-7, with a weak D call TRBD2 (6 bases). Germline lookup yields CDR1 WSHSY and CDR2 SAAADI. The CDR3 loop spans 16 amino acids. The V end lost 6 bases, the J end lost 3 bases, and 21 bases lay between the germline ends. CDR3 amino acids: CASSHDYGAGGYEQYF. The DNA of the CDR3 is TGCGCCAGCAGCCATGATTACGGGGCCGGGGGCTACGAGCAGTACTTC.

The CDR3 nucleotides are TGTGCCACCAGCAGACACGACAGGGATGGCTACACCTTC. This gives the protein CATSRHDRDGYTF. The chain links TRBV15 to TRBJ1-2; 7 bases fit TRBD1. Germline assignment: CDR1 LNHNV and CDR2 YYDKDF (reference sequence). The V segment lost 2 bases and the J segment 6 bases; nucleotides outside the gene matches: 3. The CDR3 totals 13 residues. Complete variable domain (other parts from reference TRBV15 and TRBJ1-2): DAMVIQNPRYQVTQFGKPVTLSCSQTLNHNVMYWYQQKSSQAPKLLFHYYDKDFNNEADTPDNFQSRRPNTSFCFLDIRSPGLGDTAMYLCATSRHDRDGYTFGSGTRLTVV.

The chain recombines TRBV6-4 with TRBJ2-2, with a weak D call TRBD1 (6 bases). The CDR3 contains 13 residues. The V end lost 6 bases, the J end lost 5 bases, and 10 bases lay between the germline ends. CDR1 is MRHNA, CDR2 SNTAGT, per germline. The CDR3 DNA reads TGTGCCAGCAGCCCCCAGGGGACCGGGGAGCTGTTTTTT. It translates to CASSPQGTGELFF.

The chain employs TRBV6-5 and TRBJ2-5, with D unclear. CDR1 and CDR2 (germline): MNHEY, SVGAGI. Trimming left V 6 bases short and J 0 bases short, with 8 bases between. CDR3 size: 13 residues. The CDR3 here is CASRNTNQETQYF. The CDR3 DNA reads TGTGCCAGCAGAAACACCAACCAAGAGACCCAGTACTTC.

V and J are TRBV2 and TRBJ2-7; 9 bases agree with TRBD1. J was trimmed by 2 bases and V by 4 bases; bases with no gene match: 9. CDR3 size: 16 residues. Germline V gene sequence: CDR1 SNHLY, CDR2 FYNNEI. CDR3: CASSGADRGVPYEQYF. The CDR3 nucleotides read TGTGCCAGCAGTGGAGCGGACAGGGGTGTACCCTACGAGCAGTACTTC.

The gene calls are TRBV28 and TRBJ1-2, with 10 bases that match TRBD1. V lost 8 bases to trimming and J lost 4 bases; unmatched junction nucleotides: 1. This CDR3 comprises 12 residues. CDR1 and CDR2 from the germline V gene are MDHEN and SYDVKM. The CDR3 loop reads CASWDRGYGYTF. CDR3 nucleotide sequence: TGTGCCAGCTGGGACAGGGGCTATGGCTACACCTTC.

The chain couples TRBV25-1 to TRBJ1-6, with 9 bases matching TRBD1. The trim removed 10 bases at V and 5 bases at J, leaving 6 bases unmatched. The length of the CDR3 is 14 residues. Germline CDR1 and CDR2: MGHDK and SYGVNS. CDR3 sequence (DNA): TGTGCCACCCAGACAGGGGGGAATAATTCACCCCTCCACTTT. Amino acids: CATQTGGNNSPLHF.

J is TRBJ2-1 and V is TRBV5-1, with a weak D call TRBD1 (5 bases). The CDR3 is made up of 15 amino acids. Germline values: CDR1 SGHRS, CDR2 YFSETQ. The V gene lost 2 bases and the J gene lost 0 bases, with 9 bases spanning the gap. CDR3 sequence (DNA): TGCGCCAGCAGCTTACAGGAGAGCTCCTACAATGAGCAGTTCTTC. Its translation: CASSLQESSYNEQFF.

The chain links TRBV20-1 to TRBJ2-1; TRBD1 matches 7 bases. Germline V CDR1 and CDR2: DFQATT, SNEGSKA (reference sequence). J lost 12 bases, V lost 3 bases, and 5 bases had no gene match. The length of the CDR3 is 11 residues. CDR3 residues: CSASAAGGQFF. CDR3 in DNA: TGCAGTGCTAGCGCCGCAGGGGGGCAGTTCTTC.

CDR3 bases: TGTGCCAGCAGCTTAGTGTCGGACAGGGTTTACGAGCAGTACTTC. This translates into CASSLVSDRVYEQYF. The chain has TRBV7-2 and TRBJ2-7; 8 bases fit TRBD1. From germline, CDR1 is SGHTA and CDR2 FQGNSA. The J segment lost 4 bases and the V segment lost 1 base, leaving 6 bases of the junction unmatched. The CDR3 is 15 residues long.

The rearrangement uses TRBV9 and TRBJ1-3; maybe TRBD1 (6 bases). Germline CDR1 SGDLS, CDR2 YYNGEE. The CDR3 sequence is 15 residues long. The V end was cut by 3 bases, the J end by 2 bases, with 12 bases between. This chain's CDR3 is CASSATGSAGNTIYF. CDR3 bases: TGTGCCAGCAGCGCAACAGGGTCGGCTGGAAACACCATATATTTT.